The next 22 T cell receptor beta chains were all read from a single sample in a study of blood T cell repertoires in COVID-19. Method: immunoSEQ multiplex PCR; TCRdb's copy keeps in-frame clones and lacks some. The sample consists of about 74,000 clones, about 88% of them appearing once. Sequences were obtained from peripheral blood. Every receptor here comes from a man between 65 and 79 years old with active or convalescent COVID-19.

The V gene is TRBV2, the J gene TRBJ1-2; the match to TRBD1 covers 9 bases. CDR3 length: 15 amino acids. V was clipped by 5 bases and J by 3 bases; unmatched bases: 7. CDR1 SNHLY and CDR2 FYNNEI come from the germline V gene. CDR3 protein: CASSTGTGIYYGYTF. The DNA for the CDR3 is TGTGCCAGCAGTACCGGGACAGGGATCTACTATGGCTACACCTTC.

The chain uses TRBV30 and TRBJ1-2; no reliable D call. CDR1 is GTSNPN, CDR2 SVGIG, per germline (reference sequence). Between the trimmed V and J ends, which lost 0 bases and 10 bases, there was a span of 21 bases. The CDR3 contains 15 residues. The CDR3 loop is CAWSVLPILRPDYTF. The CDR3 coding sequence is TGTGCCTGGAGTGTACTTCCCATCCTGAGGCCGGACTACACCTTC.

The chain employs TRBV7-9 and TRBJ2-7; 11 nucleotides align to TRBD2. This CDR3 spans 15 amino acids. The junction had 6 bases not matched to a gene; V was cut back by 5 bases and J by 3 bases. The germline V gene has CDR1 SEHNR and CDR2 FQNEAQ (reference sequence). The CDR3, as DNA: TGTGCCAGCAGCACGACTAGCGGGACTTACTACGAGCAGTACTTC. It encodes CASSTTSGTYYEQYF.

The chain is built from TRBV10-3 and TRBJ1-1, with a weak D call TRBD1 (6 bases). Trimming removed 11 bases from V and 8 bases from J, with 24 bases in between. CDR3 length: 14 residues. CDR1 is ENHRY, CDR2 SYGVKD, per germline. For the CDR3, the DNA is TGTGCCGTAACTCATTCAGGGGCTAACCAAGAAGCTTTCTTT. Translating gives CAVTHSGANQEAFF.

This sequence joins TRBV21-1 and TRBJ1-5. TRBV21-1 is a pseudogene locus. The CDR3 has 16 amino acids. As DNA, the CDR3 is TGTGCCAGCAGCCCCCTGGGAGGTCGGAATAATCAGCCCCAGCATTTT. It specifies CASSPLGGRNNQPQHF.

The count of this clone is one. This CDR3 reads CASSLGPTGGVYGYTF. The CDR3 region has the DNA TGTGCCAGCAGCTTAGGTCCAACAGGGGGCGTCTATGGCTACACCTTC. The rearrangement joins TRBV7-3 to TRBJ1-2, with TRBD1 matching over 9 bases. The V gene end was trimmed by 2 bases and the J gene end by 4 bases; junction bases not matched to a gene: 8. This CDR3 contains 16 residues. In germline, CDR1 is SGHTA, CDR2 FQGTGA.

The chain is built from TRBV7-9 and TRBJ1-2, with TRBD1 matching 8 bases. The junction had 5 bases not matched to a gene; V was cut back by 5 bases and J by 0 bases. The V gene's germline CDR1 is SEHNR and CDR2 FQNEAQ (reference sequence). The CDR3 consists of 15 residues. The CDR3: CASSKGQAANYGYTF. Here the CDR3 DNA reads TGTGCCAGCAGCAAGGGACAGGCGGCTAACTATGGCTACACCTTC.

The chain links TRBV9 to TRBJ2-2; D is unclear. There are 12 residues in the CDR3. Trimming stripped 4 bases from V and 7 bases from J, with 8 bases between. Germline values: CDR1 SGDLS, CDR2 YYNGEE. CDR3: CASSLDIGELFF. CDR3 in DNA: TGTGCCAGCAGCCTAGACATCGGGGAGCTGTTTTTT.

The chain employs TRBV4-2 and TRBJ2-6; the D is unclear. Germline assignment: CDR1 LGHNA and CDR2 YNFKEQ. There are 17 residues in the CDR3. Trimming removed 0 bases from V and 4 bases from J, with 13 bases in between. For the CDR3, the DNA is TGTGCCAGCAGCCAAGATCGTGACTGGGTCGGGGCCAACGTCCTGACTTTC. Translating it yields CASSQDRDWVGANVLTF.

The chain carries TRBV7-2 and TRBJ1-3; 7 positions match TRBD1. V was pared by 5 bases and J by 2 bases, with 6 bases of the junction left unmatched. The CDR3 runs to 15 residues. Germline-derived CDR1 and CDR2 are SGHTA and FQGNSA. The CDR3 coding sequence is TGTGCCAGCAGCACGAGAACAGGGGCTGGAAACACCATATATTTT. Its protein is CASSTRTGAGNTIYF.

The chain is built from TRBV5-1 and TRBJ1-2; 8 bases fit TRBD1. The CDR3 loop spans 15 amino acids. Germline-derived CDR1 and CDR2 are SGHRS and YFSETQ. V lost 4 bases and J lost 8; bases outside the gene matches: 13. CDR3 sequence reads: CASSPGETGVKGYTF. CDR3 nucleotide sequence: TGCGCCAGCAGCCCCGGGGAGACAGGGGTCAAGGGCTACACCTTC.

This sequence joins TRBV29-1 and TRBJ1-3; D is uncertain. The V gene lost 4 bases and the J gene lost 0 bases, with 7 bases spanning the gap. The germline V gene encodes CDR1 SQVTM and CDR2 ANQGSEA. The CDR3 is 13 residues long. The CDR3 loop is CSVGHSSGNTIYF. In nucleotides, the CDR3 is TGCAGCGTTGGACACAGCTCTGGAAACACCATATATTTT.

The chain couples TRBV18 to TRBJ2-7; TRBD2 matches 7 bases. V was clipped by 4 bases and J by 1 base; unmatched bases: 4. CDR1 KGHSH and CDR2 LQKENI come from the germline V gene. This CDR3 region has 14 residues. The CDR3 coding sequence is TGTGCCAGCTCACGGAGCGGGGAGTCCTACGAGCAGTACTTC. Amino acid sequence: CASSRSGESYEQYF.

This chain connects TRBV27 to TRBJ1-2; the match to TRBD1 covers 8 bases. CDR1 and CDR2 (germline): MNHEY, SMNVEV (reference sequence). V lost 2 bases, J lost 4 bases, and 6 bases stayed unmatched. CDR3 length equals 15 residues. The CDR3 DNA sequence: TGTGCCAGCAGTTTACTGGGACAGGAGTTCTATGGCTACACCTTC. Encoded protein: CASSLLGQEFYGYTF.

This chain links TRBV20-1 with TRBJ2-7; 8 bases map to TRBD1. The germline V gene encodes CDR1 DFQATT and CDR2 SNEGSKA (reference sequence). V trimming: 5 bases; J trimming: 0 bases; junction bases outside the gene matches: 3. This CDR3 is built from 13 residues. In DNA, the CDR3 is TGCAGTGCTGGTGGACAGGGCTCCTACGAGCAGTACTTC. As protein: CSAGGQGSYEQYF.

The DNA for the CDR3 is TGCGCCAGCAGCCCTCGGCTACAGCGGGAGGCCCGTTCTAACGAGCAGTACTTC. Translation: CASSPRLQREARSNEQYF. The chain carries TRBV5-1 and TRBJ2-7, with 9 positions matching TRBD2. Germline V lookup: CDR1 SGHRS, CDR2 YFSETQ. With 4 bases clipped from V and 5 bases from J, the junction kept 19 bases outside the gene matches. The CDR3 is 18 amino acids. Complete variable domain (other parts from reference TRBV5-1 and TRBJ2-7): KAGVTQTPRYLIKTRGQQVTLSCSPISGHRSVSWYQQTPGQGLQFLFEYFSETQRNKGNFPGRFSGRQFSNSRSEMNVSTLELGDSALYLCASSPRLQREARSNEQYFGPGTRLTVT.

The chain recombines TRBV12-3 or TRBV12-4 with TRBJ1-6, with D unresolved. V was clipped by 5 bases and J by 7 bases, with 6 bases between them. The CDR3 length is 12 residues. The CDR3 coding sequence is TGTGCCAGCAGTCGACAAAATTCACCCCTCCACTTT. It specifies CASSRQNSPLHF.

CDR3: CASSERGGGRGEQYF. CDR3 coding DNA: TGTGCCAGCAGCGAGAGGGGCGGGGGCCGGGGCGAGCAGTACTTC. The V call is TRBV5-6, the J call TRBJ2-7; D may be TRBD2 (7 bases). The V and J ends lost 4 bases and 6 bases respectively, with 20 bases between them. The germline CDR1 and CDR2 sequences are SGHDT and YYEEEE. This CDR3 spans 15 amino acids.

The chain recombines TRBV28 with TRBJ2-2; TRBD1 aligns across 8 bases. CDR3 length: 13 residues. The germline gives CDR1 MDHEN, CDR2 SYDVKM. Trimming took 5 bases from V and 7 from J; bases not matched to a gene: 3. CDR3 sequence (DNA): TGTGCCAGCAGTAACAGGGGGAGCGGGGAGCTGTTTTTT. Residues: CASSNRGSGELFF.

The CDR3 DNA sequence: TGTGCCAGCAGCTTATTAGCGGGGGTGAGCTCCTACAATGAGCAGTTCTTC. Protein: CASSLLAGVSSYNEQFF. J is TRBJ2-1 and V is TRBV11-3; 9 bases fit TRBD2. The CDR3 is 17 residues long. The V segment lost 2 bases and the J segment 0 bases; nucleotides outside the gene matches: 5. Germline V gives CDR1 SGHNT, CDR2 YENEEA.

This clone was observed a handful of times. V is TRBV29-1 and J is TRBJ1-6; no definite D call. The CDR3 runs to 15 residues. V shed 4 bases and J shed 7 bases, with 17 bases lying between them. Germline V lookup: CDR1 SQVTM, CDR2 ANQGSEA. CDR3 sequence reads: CSVVAVEGGNSPLHF. The CDR3, as DNA: TGCAGCGTTGTCGCGGTCGAGGGAGGGAATTCACCCCTCCACTTT.

The chain is built from TRBV19 and TRBJ1-1; 7 positions agree with TRBD1. The CDR3 extends over 13 amino acids. After removal of 5 bases from V and 3 bases from J, the junction contained 3 bases not matched to a gene. In germline, CDR1 is LNHDA, CDR2 SQIVND (reference sequence). The CDR3 protein is CASSQGQYTEAFF. Here the CDR3 DNA reads TGTGCCAGTAGTCAGGGACAGTACACTGAAGCTTTCTTT.